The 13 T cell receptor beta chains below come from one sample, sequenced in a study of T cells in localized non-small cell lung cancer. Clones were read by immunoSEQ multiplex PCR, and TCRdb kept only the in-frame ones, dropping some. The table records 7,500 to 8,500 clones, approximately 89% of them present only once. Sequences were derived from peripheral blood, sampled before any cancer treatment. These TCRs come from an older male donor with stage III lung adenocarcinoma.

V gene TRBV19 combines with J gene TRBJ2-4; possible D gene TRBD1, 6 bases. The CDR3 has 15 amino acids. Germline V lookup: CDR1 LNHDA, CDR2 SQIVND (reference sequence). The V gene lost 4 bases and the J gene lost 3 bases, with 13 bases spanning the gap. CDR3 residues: CASSSEQGLKNIQYF. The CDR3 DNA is TGTGCCAGTAGTAGCGAACAGGGCCTCAAAAACATTCAGTACTTC.

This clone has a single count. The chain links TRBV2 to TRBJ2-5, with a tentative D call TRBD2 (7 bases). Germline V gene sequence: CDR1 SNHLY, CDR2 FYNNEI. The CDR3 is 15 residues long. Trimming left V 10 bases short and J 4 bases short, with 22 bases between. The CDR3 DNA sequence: TGTGCCAACCAGGGGAGGGAAGGCCTGGGAGAGACCCAGTACTTC. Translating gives CANQGREGLGETQYF.

For the CDR3, the DNA is TGTGCCAGCACCCAGACAGGGTGGACTGAAGCTTTCTTT. This encodes CASTQTGWTEAFF. The chain combines TRBV14 with TRBJ1-1; TRBD1 aligns across 7 bases. The CDR3 covers 13 residues. V shed 7 bases, J shed 5 bases, and the junction held 7 bases outside the gene matches. The germline V gene encodes CDR1 SGHDN and CDR2 FVKESK.

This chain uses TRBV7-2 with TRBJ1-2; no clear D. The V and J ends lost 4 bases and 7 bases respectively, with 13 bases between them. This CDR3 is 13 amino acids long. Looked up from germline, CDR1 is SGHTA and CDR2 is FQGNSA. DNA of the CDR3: TGTGCCAGCAGCTCCGGCGGTCCTGGTGGCTACACCTTC. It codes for CASSSGGPGGYTF.

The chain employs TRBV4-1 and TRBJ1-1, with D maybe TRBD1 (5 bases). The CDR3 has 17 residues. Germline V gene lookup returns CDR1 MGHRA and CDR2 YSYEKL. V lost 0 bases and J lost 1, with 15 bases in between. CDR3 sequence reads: CASSQDPAGAQNTEAFF. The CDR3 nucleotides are TGCGCCAGCAGCCAAGATCCTGCTGGGGCACAGAACACTGAAGCTTTCTTT.

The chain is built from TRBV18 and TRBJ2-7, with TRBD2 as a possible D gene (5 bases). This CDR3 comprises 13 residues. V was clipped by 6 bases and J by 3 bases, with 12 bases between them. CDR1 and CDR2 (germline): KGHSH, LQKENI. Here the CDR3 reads CASSPSSLYEQYF. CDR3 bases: TGTGCCAGCTCCCCTAGCAGCCTCTACGAGCAGTACTTC. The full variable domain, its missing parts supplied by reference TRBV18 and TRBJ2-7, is NAGVMQNPRHLVRRRGQEARLRCSPMKGHSHVYWYRQLPEEGLKFMVYLQKENIIDESGMPKERFSAEFPKEGPSILRIQQVVRGDSAAYFCASSPSSLYEQYFGPGTRLTVT.

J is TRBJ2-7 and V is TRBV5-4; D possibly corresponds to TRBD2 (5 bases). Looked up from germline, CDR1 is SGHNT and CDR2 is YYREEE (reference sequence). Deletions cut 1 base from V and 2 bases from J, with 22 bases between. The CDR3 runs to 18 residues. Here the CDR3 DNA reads TGTGCCAGCAGCTTGACAACCTTGGACTTTCGAAGGGCCTACGAGCAGTACTTC. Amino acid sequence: CASSLTTLDFRRAYEQYF. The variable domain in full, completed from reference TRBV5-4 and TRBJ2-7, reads ETGVTQSPTHLIKTRGQQVTLRCSSQSGHNTVSWYQQALGQGPQFIFQYYREEENGRGNFPPRFSGLQFPNYSSELNVNALELDDSALYLCASSLTTLDFRRAYEQYFGPGTRLTVT.

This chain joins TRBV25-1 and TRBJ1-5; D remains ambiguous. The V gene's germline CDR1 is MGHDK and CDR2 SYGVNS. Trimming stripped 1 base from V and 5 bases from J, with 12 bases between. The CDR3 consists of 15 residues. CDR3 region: CASSEFGPWDQPQHF. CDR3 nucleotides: TGTGCCAGCAGTGAATTCGGGCCCTGGGATCAGCCCCAGCATTTT.

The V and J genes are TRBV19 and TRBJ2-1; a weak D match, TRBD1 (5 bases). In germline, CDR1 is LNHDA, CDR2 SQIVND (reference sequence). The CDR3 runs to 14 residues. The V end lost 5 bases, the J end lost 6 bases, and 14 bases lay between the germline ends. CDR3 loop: CASSRRSRANEQFF. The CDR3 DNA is TGTGCCAGTAGTCGTCGGAGCAGGGCCAATGAGCAGTTCTTC.

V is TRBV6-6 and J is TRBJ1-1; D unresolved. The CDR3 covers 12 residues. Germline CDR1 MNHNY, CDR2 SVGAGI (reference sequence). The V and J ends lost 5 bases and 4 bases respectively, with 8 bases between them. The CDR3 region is CASSGYGTEAFF. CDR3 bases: TGTGCCAGCAGTGGATATGGCACTGAAGCTTTCTTT.

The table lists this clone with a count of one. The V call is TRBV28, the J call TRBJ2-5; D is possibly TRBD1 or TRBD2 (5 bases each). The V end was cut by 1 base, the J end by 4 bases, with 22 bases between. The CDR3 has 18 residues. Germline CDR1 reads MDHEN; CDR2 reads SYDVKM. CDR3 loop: CASSLSRGQRGRGETQYF. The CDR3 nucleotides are TGTGCCAGCAGTTTATCCCGAGGGCAGAGGGGTAGGGGAGAGACCCAGTACTTC.

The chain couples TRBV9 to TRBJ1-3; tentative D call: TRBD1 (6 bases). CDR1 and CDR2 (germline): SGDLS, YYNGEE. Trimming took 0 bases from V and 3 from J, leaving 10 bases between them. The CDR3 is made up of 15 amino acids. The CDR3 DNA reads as TGTGCCAGCAGCGTAGAACAGGGTGGTGGAAACACCATATATTTT. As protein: CASSVEQGGGNTIYF.

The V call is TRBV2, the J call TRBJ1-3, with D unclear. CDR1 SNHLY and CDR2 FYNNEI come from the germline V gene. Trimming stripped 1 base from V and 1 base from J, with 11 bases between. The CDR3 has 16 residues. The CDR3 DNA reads TGTGCCAGCAGTGAAGACGGCGGGAGGTCTGGAAACACCATATATTTT. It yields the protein CASSEDGGRSGNTIYF.